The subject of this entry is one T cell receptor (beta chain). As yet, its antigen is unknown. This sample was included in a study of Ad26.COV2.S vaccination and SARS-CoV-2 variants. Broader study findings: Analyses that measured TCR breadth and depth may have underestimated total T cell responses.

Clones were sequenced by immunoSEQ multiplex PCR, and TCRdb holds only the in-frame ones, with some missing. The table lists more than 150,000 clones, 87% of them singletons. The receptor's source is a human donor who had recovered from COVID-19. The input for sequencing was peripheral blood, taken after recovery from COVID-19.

CDR3: CASSDRTTRTGELFF. In DNA form, the CDR3 reads TGTGCCAGCAGCGACAGGACTACCAGAACCGGGGAGCTGTTTTTT. V and J are TRBV9 and TRBJ2-2; tentative D call: TRBD2 (6 bases). The ends were cut back, 3 bases at V and 5 bases at J, with 14 bases in the middle. CDR1 is SGDLS, CDR2 YYNGEE, per germline. CDR3 length equals 15 residues.